This T cell receptor beta chain was identified during a study of blood T cell repertoires in COVID-19. On the study more broadly: Samples taken during acute and convalescent COVID-19 were collected in the United States, Italy and Spain. From T cells, B-cell-depleted T cells, or PBMCs came the material, which was cDNA or gDNA.

Germline V gives CDR1 LGHDT, CDR2 YNNKEL (reference sequence). The CDR3 consists of 16 residues. V lost 4 bases and J lost 5, with 19 bases in between. In the original workflow: Amplification of reference gene primers was used by the study to estimate nucleated cell counts. TCRdb's table, derived via immunoSEQ multiplex PCR, lists solely in-frame clones and lacks some. Clonal size and the V and J genes are those of that table, whereas D and trimming came from the DNA. The sample lists 210,000 or so clones; around 91% were seen once. The sequence came from a man aged 50 to 59 with acute or convalescent COVID-19. What was sequenced was peripheral blood. The chain joins TRBV3-1 (or the pseudogene TRBV3-2) to TRBJ2-3; D possibly corresponds to TRBD2 (5 bases). The CDR3 here is CASSPVVTAAGDTQYF. In DNA, the CDR3 is TGTGCCAGCAGCCCGGTTGTGACGGCGGCGGGAGATACGCAGTATTTT.